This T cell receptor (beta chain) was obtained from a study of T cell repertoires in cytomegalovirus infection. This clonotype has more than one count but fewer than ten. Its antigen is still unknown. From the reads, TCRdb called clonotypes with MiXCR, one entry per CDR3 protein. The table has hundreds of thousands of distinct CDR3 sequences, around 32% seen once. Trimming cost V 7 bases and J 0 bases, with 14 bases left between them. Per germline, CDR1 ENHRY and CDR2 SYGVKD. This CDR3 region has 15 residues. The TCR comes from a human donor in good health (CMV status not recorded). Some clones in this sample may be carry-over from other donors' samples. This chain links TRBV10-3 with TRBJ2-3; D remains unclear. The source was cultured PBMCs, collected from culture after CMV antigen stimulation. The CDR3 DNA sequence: TGTGCCATCACAGAGGTTGGCGGTAGCACAGATACGCAGTATTTT. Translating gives CAITEVGGSTDTQYF.